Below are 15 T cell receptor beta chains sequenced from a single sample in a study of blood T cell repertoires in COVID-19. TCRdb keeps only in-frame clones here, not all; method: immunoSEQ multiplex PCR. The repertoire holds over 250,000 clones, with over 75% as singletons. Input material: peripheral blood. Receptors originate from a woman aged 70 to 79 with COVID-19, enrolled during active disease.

The CDR3 loop reads CAWIATSENTGELFF. The CDR3 bases are TGTGCCTGGATAGCGACTAGCGAGAACACCGGGGAGCTGTTTTTT. V is TRBV30 and J is TRBJ2-2, with 8 bases identical to TRBD2. Germline V gene data show CDR1 as GTSNPN and CDR2 as SVGIG (reference sequence). The CDR3 loop spans 15 amino acids. Trimming took 4 bases from V and 1 from J; bases not matched to a gene: 5.

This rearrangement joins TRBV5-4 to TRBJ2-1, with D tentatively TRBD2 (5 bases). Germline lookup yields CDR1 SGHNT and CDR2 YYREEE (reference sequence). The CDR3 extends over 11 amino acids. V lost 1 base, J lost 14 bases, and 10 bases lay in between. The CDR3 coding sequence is TGTGCCAGCAGCTTGTCAAACGGGGAGTTCTTC. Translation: CASSLSNGEFF. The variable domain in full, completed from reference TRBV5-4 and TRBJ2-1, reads ETGVTQSPTHLIKTRGQQVTLRCSSQSGHNTVSWYQQALGQGPQFIFQYYREEENGRGNFPPRFSGLQFPNYSSELNVNALELDDSALYLCASSLSNGEFFGPGTRLTVL.

CDR3 loop: CASSLESDQPQHF. CDR3 sequence (DNA): TGTGCCAGCAGTTTAGAGTCGGATCAGCCCCAGCATTTT. The J gene is TRBJ1-5, the V gene TRBV12-3 or TRBV12-4; no clear D gene. With 1 base removed from V and 5 bases from J, the gap between germline ends came to 6 bases. This CDR3 is built from 13 residues.

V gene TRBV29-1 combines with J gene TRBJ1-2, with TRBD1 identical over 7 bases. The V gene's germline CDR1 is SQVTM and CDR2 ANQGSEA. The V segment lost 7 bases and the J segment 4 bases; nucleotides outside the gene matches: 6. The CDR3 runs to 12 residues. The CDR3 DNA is TGCAGCGCCGTAGACAGGGCCTATGGCTACACCTTC. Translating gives CSAVDRAYGYTF.

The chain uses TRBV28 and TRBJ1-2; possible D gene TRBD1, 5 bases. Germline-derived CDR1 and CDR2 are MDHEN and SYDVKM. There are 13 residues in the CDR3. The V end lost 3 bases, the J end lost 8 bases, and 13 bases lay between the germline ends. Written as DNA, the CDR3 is TGTGCCAGCAGTTTGGTAGGGGTAGGCGGCTACACCTTC. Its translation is CASSLVGVGGYTF.

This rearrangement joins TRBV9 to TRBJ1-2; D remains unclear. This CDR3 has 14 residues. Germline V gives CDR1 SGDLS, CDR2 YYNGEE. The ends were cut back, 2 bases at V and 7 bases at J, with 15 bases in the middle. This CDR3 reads CASSVGRIQVGYTF. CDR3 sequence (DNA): TGTGCCAGCAGCGTCGGAAGGATCCAGGTTGGCTACACCTTC.

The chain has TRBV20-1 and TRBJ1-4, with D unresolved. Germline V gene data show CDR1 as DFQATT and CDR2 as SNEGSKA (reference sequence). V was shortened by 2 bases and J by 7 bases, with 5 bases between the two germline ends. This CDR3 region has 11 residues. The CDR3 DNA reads TGCAGTGCTAGAAGTAGTGAAAAACTGTTTTTT. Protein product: CSARSSEKLFF.

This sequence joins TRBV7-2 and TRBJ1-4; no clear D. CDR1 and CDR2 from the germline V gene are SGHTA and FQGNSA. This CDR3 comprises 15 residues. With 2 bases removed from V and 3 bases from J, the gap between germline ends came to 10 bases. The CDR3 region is CASSLQVGSNEKLFF. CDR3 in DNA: TGTGCCAGCAGCTTACAGGTTGGGTCTAATGAAAAACTGTTTTTT.

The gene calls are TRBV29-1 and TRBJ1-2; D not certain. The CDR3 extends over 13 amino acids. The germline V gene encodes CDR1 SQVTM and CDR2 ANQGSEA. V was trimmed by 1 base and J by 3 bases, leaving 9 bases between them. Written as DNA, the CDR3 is TGCAGCGTTGAAGTCGGCGGAGACTATGGCTACACCTTC. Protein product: CSVEVGGDYGYTF. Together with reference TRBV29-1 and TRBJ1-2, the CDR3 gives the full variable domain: SAVISQKPSRDICQRGTSLTIQCQVDSQVTMMFWYRQQPGQSLTLIATANQGSEATYESGFVIDKFPISRPNLTFSTLTVSNMSPEDSSIYLCSVEVGGDYGYTFGSGTRLTVV.

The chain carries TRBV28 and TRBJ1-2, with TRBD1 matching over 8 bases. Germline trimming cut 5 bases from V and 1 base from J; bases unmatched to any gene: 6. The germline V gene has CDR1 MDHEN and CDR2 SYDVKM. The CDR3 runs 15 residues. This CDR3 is CASSARDRLNYGYTF. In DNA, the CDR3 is TGTGCCAGCAGTGCCCGGGACAGGCTTAACTATGGCTACACCTTC.

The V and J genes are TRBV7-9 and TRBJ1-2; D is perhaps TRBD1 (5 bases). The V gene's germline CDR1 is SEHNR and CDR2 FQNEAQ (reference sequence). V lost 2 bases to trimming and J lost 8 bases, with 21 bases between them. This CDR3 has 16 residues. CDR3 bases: TGTGCCAGCAGCTTATATTCCCGCGGGGGTTCTTTGGGCTACACCTTC. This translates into CASSLYSRGGSLGYTF.

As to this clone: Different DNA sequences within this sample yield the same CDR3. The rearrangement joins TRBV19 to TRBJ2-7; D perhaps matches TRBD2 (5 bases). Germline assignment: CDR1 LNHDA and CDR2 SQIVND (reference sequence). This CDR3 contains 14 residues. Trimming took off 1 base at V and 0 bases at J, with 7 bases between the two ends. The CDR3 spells CASSIGGSSYEQYF. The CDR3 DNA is TGTGCCAGTAGTATAGGTGGGAGCTCCTACGAGCAGTACTTC. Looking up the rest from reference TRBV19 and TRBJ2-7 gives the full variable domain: DGGITQSPKYLFRKEGQNVTLSCEQNLNHDAMYWYRQDPGQGLRLIYYSQIVNDFQKGDIAEGYSVSREKKESFPLTVTSAQKNPTAFYLCASSIGGSSYEQYFGPGTRLTVT.

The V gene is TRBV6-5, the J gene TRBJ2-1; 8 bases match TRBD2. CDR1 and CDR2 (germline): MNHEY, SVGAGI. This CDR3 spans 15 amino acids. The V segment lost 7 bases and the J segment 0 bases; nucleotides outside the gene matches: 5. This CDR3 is CASNELAASYNEQFF. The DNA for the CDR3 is TGTGCCAGCAACGAACTAGCGGCCTCCTACAATGAGCAGTTCTTC.

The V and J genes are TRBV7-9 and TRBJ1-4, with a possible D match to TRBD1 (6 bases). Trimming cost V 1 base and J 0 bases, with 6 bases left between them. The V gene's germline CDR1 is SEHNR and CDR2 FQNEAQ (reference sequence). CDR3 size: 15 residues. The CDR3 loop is CASSLEGATNEKLFF. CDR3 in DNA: TGTGCCAGCAGCTTAGAGGGGGCAACTAATGAAAAACTGTTTTTT.

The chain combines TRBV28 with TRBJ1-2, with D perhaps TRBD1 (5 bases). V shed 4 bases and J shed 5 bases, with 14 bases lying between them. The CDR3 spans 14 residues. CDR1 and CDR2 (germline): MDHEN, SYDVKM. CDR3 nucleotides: TGTGCCAGCAGTTACGGTGGGGCCGGGTATGGCTACACCTTC. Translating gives CASSYGGAGYGYTF.